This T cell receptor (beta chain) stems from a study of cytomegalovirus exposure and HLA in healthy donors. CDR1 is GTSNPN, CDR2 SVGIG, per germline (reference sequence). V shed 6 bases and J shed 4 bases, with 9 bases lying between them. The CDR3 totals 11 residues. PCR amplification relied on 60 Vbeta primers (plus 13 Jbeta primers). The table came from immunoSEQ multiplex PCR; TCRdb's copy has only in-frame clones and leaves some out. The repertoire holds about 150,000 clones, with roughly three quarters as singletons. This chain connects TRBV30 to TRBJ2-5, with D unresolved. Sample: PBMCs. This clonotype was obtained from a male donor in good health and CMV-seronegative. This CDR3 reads CACRTGETQYF. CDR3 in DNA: TGTGCCTGCCGAACGGGAGAGACCCAGTACTTC.